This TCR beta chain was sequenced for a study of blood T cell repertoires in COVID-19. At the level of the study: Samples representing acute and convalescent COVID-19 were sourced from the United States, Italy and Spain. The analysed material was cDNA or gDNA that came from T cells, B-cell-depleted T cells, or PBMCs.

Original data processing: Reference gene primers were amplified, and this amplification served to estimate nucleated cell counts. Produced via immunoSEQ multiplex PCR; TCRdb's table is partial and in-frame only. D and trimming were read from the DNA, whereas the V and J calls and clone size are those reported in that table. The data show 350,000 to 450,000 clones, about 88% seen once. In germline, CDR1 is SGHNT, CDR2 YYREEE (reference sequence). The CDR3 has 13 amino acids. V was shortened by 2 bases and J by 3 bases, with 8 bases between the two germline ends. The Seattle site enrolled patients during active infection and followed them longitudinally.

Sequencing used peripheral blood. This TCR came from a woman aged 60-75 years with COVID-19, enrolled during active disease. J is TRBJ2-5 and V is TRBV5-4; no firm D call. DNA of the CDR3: TGTGCCAGCAGCTTCCCTAGTAAAGAGACCCAGTACTTC. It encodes CASSFPSKETQYF.